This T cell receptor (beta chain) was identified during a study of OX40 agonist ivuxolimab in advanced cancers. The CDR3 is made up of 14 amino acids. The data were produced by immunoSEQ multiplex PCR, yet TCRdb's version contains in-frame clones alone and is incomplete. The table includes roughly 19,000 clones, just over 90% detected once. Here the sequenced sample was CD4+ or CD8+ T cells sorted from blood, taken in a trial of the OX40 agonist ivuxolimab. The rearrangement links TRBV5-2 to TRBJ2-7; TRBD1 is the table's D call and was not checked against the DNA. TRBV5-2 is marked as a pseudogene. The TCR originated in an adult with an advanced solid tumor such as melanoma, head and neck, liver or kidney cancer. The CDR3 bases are TGTGCCAGCAGCGAGACTACCGGGACACATGAGCAGTACTTC. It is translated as CASSETTGTHEQYF.